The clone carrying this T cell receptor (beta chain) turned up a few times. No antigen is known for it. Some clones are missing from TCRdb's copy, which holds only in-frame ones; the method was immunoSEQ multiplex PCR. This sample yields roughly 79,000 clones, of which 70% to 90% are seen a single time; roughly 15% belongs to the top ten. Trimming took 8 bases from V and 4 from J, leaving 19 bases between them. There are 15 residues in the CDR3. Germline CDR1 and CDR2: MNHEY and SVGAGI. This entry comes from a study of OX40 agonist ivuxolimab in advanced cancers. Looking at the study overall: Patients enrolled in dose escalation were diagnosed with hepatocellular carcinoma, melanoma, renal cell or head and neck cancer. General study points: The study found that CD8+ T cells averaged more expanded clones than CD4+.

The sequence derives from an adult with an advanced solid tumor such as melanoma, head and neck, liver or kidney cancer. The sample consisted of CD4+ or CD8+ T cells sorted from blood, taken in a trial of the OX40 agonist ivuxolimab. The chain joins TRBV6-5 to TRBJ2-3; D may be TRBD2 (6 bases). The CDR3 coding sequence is TGTGCCAGCTTTAGAACCGGGGGTCGCTCAGATACGCAGTATTTT. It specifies CASFRTGGRSDTQYF.